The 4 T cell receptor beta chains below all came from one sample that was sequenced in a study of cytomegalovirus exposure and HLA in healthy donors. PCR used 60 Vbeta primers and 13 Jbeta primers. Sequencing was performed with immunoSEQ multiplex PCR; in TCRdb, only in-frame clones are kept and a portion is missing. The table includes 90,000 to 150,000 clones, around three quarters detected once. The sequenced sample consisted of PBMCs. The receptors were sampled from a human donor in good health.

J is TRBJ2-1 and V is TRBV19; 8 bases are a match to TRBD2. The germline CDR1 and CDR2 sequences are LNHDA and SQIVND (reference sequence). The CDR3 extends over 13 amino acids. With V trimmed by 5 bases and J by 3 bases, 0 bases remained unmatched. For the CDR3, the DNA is TGTGCCAGTAGTGCGGGGGGCTACAATGAGCAGTTCTTC. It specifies CASSAGGYNEQFF.

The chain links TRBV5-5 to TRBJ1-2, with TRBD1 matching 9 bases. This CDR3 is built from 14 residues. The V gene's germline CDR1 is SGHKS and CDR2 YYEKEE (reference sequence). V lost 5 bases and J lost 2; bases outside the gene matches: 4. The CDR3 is CASRATGGNYGYTF. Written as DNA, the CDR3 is TGTGCCAGCAGGGCTACAGGGGGCAACTATGGCTACACCTTC.

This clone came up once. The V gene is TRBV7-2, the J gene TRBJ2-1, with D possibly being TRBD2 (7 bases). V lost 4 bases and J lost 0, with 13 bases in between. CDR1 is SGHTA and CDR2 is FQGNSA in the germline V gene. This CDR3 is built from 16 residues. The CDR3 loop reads CASSSGGRSSYNEQFF. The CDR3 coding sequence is TGTGCCAGCAGCTCCGGGGGGCGGAGCTCCTACAATGAGCAGTTCTTC.

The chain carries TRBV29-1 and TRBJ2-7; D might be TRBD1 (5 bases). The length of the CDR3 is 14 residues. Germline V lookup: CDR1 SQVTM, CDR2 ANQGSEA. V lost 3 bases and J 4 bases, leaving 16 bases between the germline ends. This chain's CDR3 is CSVEGQGYPYEQYF. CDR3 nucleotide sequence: TGCAGCGTTGAGGGTCAGGGCTATCCTTACGAGCAGTACTTC.